The 19 T cell receptor beta chains presented below share a single source sample, sequenced in a study of lymphopenia after photon versus proton radiotherapy. Here immunoSEQ multiplex PCR was the method, and the copy in TCRdb shows in-frame clones only, minus some. The table lists tens of thousands of clones, 65% to 85% of them singletons. This sample comprised peripheral blood, obtained from a patient treated with proton-based radiotherapy. These receptors all come from a man in his 60s with pancreatic cancer.

The chain recombines TRBV18 with TRBJ1-4, with no clear D. CDR1 is KGHSH, CDR2 LQKENI, per germline. V lost 4 bases and J lost 5, with 8 bases in between. The CDR3 is made up of 13 amino acids. The chain's CDR3 is CASSQGINEKLFF. The CDR3 DNA reads as TGTGCCAGCTCACAGGGAATAAATGAAAAACTGTTTTTT.

As to this clone: Other DNA sequences in this specimen translate into the identical CDR3. Written as DNA, the CDR3 is TGTGCCTGGGGAGCAACTAATGAAAAACTGTTTTTT. Translation: CAWGATNEKLFF. This chain uses TRBV30 with TRBJ1-4; D is uncertain. The CDR3 contains 12 residues. Per the germline V gene, CDR1 is GTSNPN and CDR2 is SVGIG (reference sequence). Trimming pared 5 bases from V and 0 bases from J, leaving 4 bases between.

This chain uses TRBV11-2 with TRBJ1-1; D is possibly TRBD1 (5 bases). The V end was cut by 4 bases, the J end by 2 bases, with 14 bases between. Per the germline V gene, CDR1 is SGHAT and CDR2 is FQNNGV. CDR3 size: 15 residues. Written as DNA, the CDR3 is TGTGCCAGCAGCTGGGACCCCTCCATAAACACTGAAGCTTTCTTT. Its protein product is CASSWDPSINTEAFF.

The chain has TRBV7-6 and TRBJ2-7; TRBD1 matches 10 bases. The CDR3 totals 16 residues. CDR1 is SGHVS, CDR2 FNYEAQ, per germline. J lost 1 base, V lost 5 bases, and 8 bases had no gene match. CDR3: CASSRPRTGGSYEQYF. The CDR3 DNA is TGTGCCAGCAGCCGACCCCGGACAGGGGGATCCTACGAGCAGTACTTC.

V gene TRBV7-9 combines with J gene TRBJ2-1; D is unclear. The CDR3 contains 12 residues. V dropped 8 bases and J dropped 7 bases, with 12 bases sitting between them. The germline V gene has CDR1 SEHNR and CDR2 FQNEAQ (reference sequence). CDR3 DNA sequence: TGTGCCAGCGCTTCCGGTAGGAATGAGCAGTTCTTC. Its translation: CASASGRNEQFF.

The V and J genes are TRBV7-3 and TRBJ1-1; tentatively, D is TRBD1 (6 bases). From germline, CDR1 is SGHTA and CDR2 FQGTGA. Trimming took 3 bases from V and 4 from J, leaving 18 bases between them. This CDR3 contains 16 residues. The CDR3 DNA is TGTGCCAGCAGCTTCGCTATACAGGGCATTGGCACTGAAGCTTTCTTT. It codes for CASSFAIQGIGTEAFF.

This clone was found once. J is TRBJ2-2 and V is TRBV6-4; perhaps TRBD2 as D (5 bases). The CDR3 is 13 residues long. In germline, CDR1 is MRHNA, CDR2 SNTAGT. The V end was cut by 6 bases, the J end by 6 bases, with 11 bases between. CDR3 residues: CASSQGSPGELFF. The CDR3, as DNA: TGTGCCAGCAGCCAAGGGAGTCCCGGGGAGCTGTTTTTT.

The chain employs TRBV28 and TRBJ1-3, with D tentatively TRBD1 (5 bases). Germline V gives CDR1 MDHEN, CDR2 SYDVKM. V was cut by 8 bases and J by 1 base, with 18 bases left in between. The CDR3 loop spans 16 amino acids. CDR3 in DNA: TGTGCCAGCGTAAAGTTGGCAGGGTCTTCTGGAAACACCATATATTTT. It codes for CASVKLAGSSGNTIYF.

This clone was detected only once. The chain recombines TRBV5-7 with TRBJ1-4; D is ambiguous. TRBV5-7 is an ORF, and what it does is uncertain. The CDR3 spans 15 residues. Trimming left V 1 base short and J 8 bases short, with 15 bases between. The CDR3 DNA is TGTGCCAGCAGCTTGTTTGTCTCCTTAAGGGAAAAACTGTTTTTT. It is translated as CASSLFVSLREKLFF.

This sequence joins TRBV11-3 and TRBJ2-7, with unresolved D. The V gene's germline CDR1 is SGHNT and CDR2 YENEEA. Trimming left V 1 base short and J 3 bases short, with 7 bases between. The CDR3 has 13 amino acids. DNA for the CDR3: TGTGCCAGCAGCTTAGGCCAGAACTACGAGCAGTACTTC. It is translated as CASSLGQNYEQYF.

The chain recombines TRBV5-6 with TRBJ2-7; possible D gene TRBD2, 6 bases. The CDR3 consists of 14 residues. Trimming took 0 bases from V and 2 from J, leaving 9 bases between them. The V gene's germline CDR1 is SGHDT and CDR2 YYEEEE. The CDR3 region has the DNA TGTGCCAGCAGCTTGGGTGGCGGGACCTACGAGCAGTACTTC. Protein product: CASSLGGGTYEQYF. The variable domain in full, completed from reference TRBV5-6 and TRBJ2-7, reads DAGVTQSPTHLIKTRGQQVTLRCSPKSGHDTVSWYQQALGQGPQFIFQYYEEEERQRGNFPDRFSGHQFPNYSSELNVNALLLGDSALYLCASSLGGGTYEQYFGPGTRLTVT.

V gene TRBV11-2 combines with J gene TRBJ1-2; D uncertain. Deletions cut 2 bases from V and 6 bases from J, with 10 bases between. The length of the CDR3 is 13 residues. Germline V gene lookup returns CDR1 SGHAT and CDR2 FQNNGV. The CDR3 spells CASSLLGMNGYTF. In DNA form, the CDR3 reads TGTGCCAGCAGCTTACTGGGAATGAATGGCTACACCTTC.

The rearrangement links TRBV7-8 to TRBJ2-7; TRBD1 or TRBD2 may be the D gene (6 bases each). The V end was cut by 1 base, the J end by 0 bases, with 10 bases between. The CDR3 spans 15 residues. Germline loops: CDR1 SGHVS, CDR2 FQNEAQ. CDR3 sequence: CASSLGGAFSYEQYF. Here the CDR3 DNA reads TGTGCCAGCAGCTTAGGGGGGGCTTTCTCCTACGAGCAGTACTTC.

CDR3: CASSQGTERSGNTIYF. The CDR3 region has the DNA TGTGCCAGCAGCCAAGGAACAGAACGCTCTGGAAACACCATATATTTT. The chain carries TRBV4-2 and TRBJ1-3; D ambiguous. Per the germline V gene, CDR1 is LGHNA and CDR2 is YNFKEQ. The CDR3 length is 16 residues. Trimming stripped 1 base from V and 0 bases from J, with 10 bases between.

The chain carries TRBV28 and TRBJ2-7, with D maybe TRBD1 (6 bases). Trimming cost V 5 bases and J 5 bases, with 10 bases left between them. Germline V lookup: CDR1 MDHEN, CDR2 SYDVKM. This CDR3 has 12 amino acids. This chain's CDR3 is CASSTGLHEQYF. In nucleotides, the CDR3 is TGTGCCAGCAGTACAGGGCTACACGAGCAGTACTTC.

V is TRBV7-2 and J is TRBJ2-3; no clear D gene. The CDR3 covers 15 residues. CDR1 SGHTA and CDR2 FQGNSA come from the germline V gene. V lost 1 base and J lost 3, with 11 bases in between. This CDR3 is CASSLDTGATDTQYF. The CDR3, as DNA: TGTGCCAGCAGCTTAGATACCGGAGCAACAGATACGCAGTATTTT. Using reference TRBV7-2 and TRBJ2-3 for the parts outside the CDR3, the full variable domain is GAGVSQSPSNKVTEKGKDVELRCDPISGHTALYWYRQSLGQGLEFLIYFQGNSAPDKSGLPSDRFSAERTGGSVSTLTIQRTQQEDSAVYLCASSLDTGATDTQYFGPGTRLTVL.

This clone was recorded a few times. This chain uses TRBV2 with TRBJ1-5; tentatively, D is TRBD1 (6 bases). CDR1 is SNHLY and CDR2 is FYNNEI in the germline V gene. Trimming removed 8 bases from V and 5 bases from J, with 13 bases in between. This CDR3 is built from 13 residues. For the CDR3, the DNA is TGTGCCAGCGACCTACAGGGTGATCAGCCCCAGCATTTT. It encodes CASDLQGDQPQHF.

CDR3 nucleotides: TGTGCCAGCAGTCCTCCGACTAGCGACATTCAGTACTTC. It yields the protein CASSPPTSDIQYF. V is TRBV2 and J is TRBJ2-4; 8 bases fit TRBD2. The CDR3 loop spans 13 amino acids. Germline CDR1 reads SNHLY; CDR2 reads FYNNEI. Losses at the gene ends were 5 bases for V and 8 bases for J; bases not matched to a gene: 5.

The chain employs TRBV7-9 and TRBJ2-7, with 8 positions matching TRBD2. Trimming cost V 2 bases and J 3 bases; bases outside gene matches: 0. CDR1 and CDR2 from the germline V gene are SEHNR and FQNEAQ (reference sequence). This CDR3 has 13 amino acids. CDR3 region: CASSLTSGYEQYF. The CDR3 region has the DNA TGTGCCAGCAGCTTAACTAGCGGCTACGAGCAGTACTTC. Supplemented by reference TRBV7-9 and TRBJ2-7, the full variable domain reads DTGVSQNPRHKITKRGQNVTFRCDPISEHNRLYWYRQTLGQGPEFLTYFQNEAQLEKSRLLSDRFSAERPKGSFSTLEIQRTEQGDSAMYLCASSLTSGYEQYFGPGTRLTVT.